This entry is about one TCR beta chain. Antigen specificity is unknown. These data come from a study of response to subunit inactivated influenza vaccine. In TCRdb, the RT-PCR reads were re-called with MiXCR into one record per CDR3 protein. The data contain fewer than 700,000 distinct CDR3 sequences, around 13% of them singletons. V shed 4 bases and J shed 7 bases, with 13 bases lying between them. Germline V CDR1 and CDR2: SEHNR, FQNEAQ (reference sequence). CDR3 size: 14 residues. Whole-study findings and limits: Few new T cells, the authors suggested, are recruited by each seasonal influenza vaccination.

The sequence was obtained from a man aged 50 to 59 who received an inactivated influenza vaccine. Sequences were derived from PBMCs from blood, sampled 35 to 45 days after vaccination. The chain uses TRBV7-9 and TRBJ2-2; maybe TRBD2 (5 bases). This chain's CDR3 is CASSSNGRGGELFF. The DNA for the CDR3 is TGTGCCAGCAGCTCCAATGGACGGGGCGGGGAGCTGTTTTTT.